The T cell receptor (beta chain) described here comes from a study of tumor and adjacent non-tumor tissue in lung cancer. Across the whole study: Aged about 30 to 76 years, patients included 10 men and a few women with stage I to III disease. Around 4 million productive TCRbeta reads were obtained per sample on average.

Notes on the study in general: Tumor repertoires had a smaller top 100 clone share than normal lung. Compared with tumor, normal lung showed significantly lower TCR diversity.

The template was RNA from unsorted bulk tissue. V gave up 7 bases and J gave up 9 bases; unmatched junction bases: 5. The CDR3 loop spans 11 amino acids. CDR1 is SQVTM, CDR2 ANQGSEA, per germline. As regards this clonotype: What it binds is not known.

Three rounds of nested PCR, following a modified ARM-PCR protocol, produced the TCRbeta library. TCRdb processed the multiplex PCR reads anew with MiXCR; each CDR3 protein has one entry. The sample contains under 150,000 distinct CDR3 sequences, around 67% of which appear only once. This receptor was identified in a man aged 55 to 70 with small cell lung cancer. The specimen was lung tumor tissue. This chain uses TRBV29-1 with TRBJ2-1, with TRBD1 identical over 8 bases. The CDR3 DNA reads TGCAGCGGTGACAGGGGAGGTGAGCAGTTCTTC. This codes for CSGDRGGEQFF.